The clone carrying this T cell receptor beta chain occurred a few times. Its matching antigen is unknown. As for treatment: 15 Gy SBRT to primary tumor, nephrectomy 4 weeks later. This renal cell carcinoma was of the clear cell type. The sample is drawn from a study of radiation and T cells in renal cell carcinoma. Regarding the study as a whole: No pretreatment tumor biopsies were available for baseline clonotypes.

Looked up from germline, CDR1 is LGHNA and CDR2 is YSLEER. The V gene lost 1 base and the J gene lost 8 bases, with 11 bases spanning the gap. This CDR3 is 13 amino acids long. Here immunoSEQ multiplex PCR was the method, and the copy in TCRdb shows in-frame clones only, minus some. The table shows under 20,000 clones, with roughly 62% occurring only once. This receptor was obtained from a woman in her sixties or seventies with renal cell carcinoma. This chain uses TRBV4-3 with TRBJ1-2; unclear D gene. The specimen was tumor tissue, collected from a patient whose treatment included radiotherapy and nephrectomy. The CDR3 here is CASSQVGVTGYTF. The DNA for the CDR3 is TGCGCCAGCAGCCAAGTCGGGGTCACGGGCTACACCTTC.